Following are 5 T cell receptor beta chains from one sample sequenced in a study of blood T cells in healthy people across ages. A second PCR of 7 to 11 cycles used a sample-barcoded 5' primer and a J-beta primer mix. TCRdb fed the 5' RACE reads into MiXCR, producing one record per CDR3 protein. The table lists 700,000 to 850,000 distinct CDR3 sequences, 36% of them singletons. The specimen was blood. Source of these receptors: a man aged 18 to 30 in good health.

The gene calls are TRBV7-2 and TRBJ1-2; 9 positions match TRBD1. Trimming cost V 1 base and J 8 bases; bases outside gene matches: 5. Germline V gene sequence: CDR1 SGHTA, CDR2 FQGNSA. The CDR3 has 14 residues. DNA of the CDR3: TGTGCCAGCAGCTTAGGGGGACAGGGACGGGGCTACACCTTC. Translated, it gives CASSLGGQGRGYTF.

V gene TRBV20-1 combines with J gene TRBJ2-5; D gene uncertain. CDR3 length: 13 residues. Germline values: CDR1 DFQATT, CDR2 SNEGSKA (reference sequence). Trimming removed 1 base at V and 7 bases at J, with 13 bases between. CDR3 sequence: CSARGSGVGTQYF. The DNA for the CDR3 is TGCAGTGCTAGAGGATCTGGGGTGGGGACCCAGTACTTC.

The chain employs TRBV2 and TRBJ1-5; no firm D call. CDR3 length: 17 residues. Germline CDR1 is SNHLY and CDR2 is FYNNEI. V was trimmed by 3 bases and J by 3 bases, leaving 18 bases between them. The CDR3 DNA sequence: TGTGCCAGCAGTGATGAGGCGGCCCAAATAAACAATCAGCCCCAGCATTTT. It is translated as CASSDEAAQINNQPQHF.

This clonotype was seen a few times. The V call is TRBV5-1, the J call TRBJ2-3; 8 nucleotides match TRBD2. Looked up from germline, CDR1 is SGHRS and CDR2 is YFSETQ. The CDR3 totals 15 residues. Losses at the gene ends were 7 bases for V and 1 base for J; bases not matched to a gene: 8. The CDR3 reads CASGAAGGGTDTQYF. DNA for the CDR3: TGCGCCAGCGGGGCGGCGGGGGGAGGCACAGATACGCAGTATTTT. Supplemented by reference TRBV5-1 and TRBJ2-3, the full variable domain reads KAGVTQTPRYLIKTRGQQVTLSCSPISGHRSVSWYQQTPGQGLQFLFEYFSETQRNKGNFPGRFSGRQFSNSRSEMNVSTLELGDSALYLCASGAAGGGTDTQYFGPGTRLTVL.

CDR3 amino acids: CASSQRTGEVGDTQYF. DNA of the CDR3: TGCGCCAGCAGCCAAAGGACAGGGGAGGTTGGAGATACGCAGTATTTT. The chain uses TRBV4-3 and TRBJ2-3, with TRBD1 identical over 9 bases. The CDR3 has 16 amino acids. The trim removed 2 bases at V and 5 bases at J, leaving 8 bases unmatched. Germline V CDR1 and CDR2: LGHNA, YSLEER.